This paragraph covers one T cell receptor (beta chain) sequence. This PCR relied on a set of 60 Vbeta primers and 13 Jbeta primers. Some clones are missing from TCRdb's copy, which holds only in-frame ones; the method was immunoSEQ multiplex PCR. This sample contains tens of thousands of clones. These data originate in a study of cytomegalovirus exposure and HLA in healthy donors. This receptor was identified in a woman between 40 and 55 years old in good health and CMV-seropositive. Material: PBMCs.

The CDR3 DNA is TGTGCCAGCTCACCGACCGGACAGGCAGGTGGCTACACCTTC. It translates to CASSPTGQAGGYTF. This sequence joins TRBV18 and TRBJ1-2; 7 nucleotides line up with TRBD1. Germline V gives CDR1 KGHSH, CDR2 LQKENI. This CDR3 spans 14 amino acids. The trim removed 3 bases at V and 7 bases at J, leaving 8 bases unmatched.